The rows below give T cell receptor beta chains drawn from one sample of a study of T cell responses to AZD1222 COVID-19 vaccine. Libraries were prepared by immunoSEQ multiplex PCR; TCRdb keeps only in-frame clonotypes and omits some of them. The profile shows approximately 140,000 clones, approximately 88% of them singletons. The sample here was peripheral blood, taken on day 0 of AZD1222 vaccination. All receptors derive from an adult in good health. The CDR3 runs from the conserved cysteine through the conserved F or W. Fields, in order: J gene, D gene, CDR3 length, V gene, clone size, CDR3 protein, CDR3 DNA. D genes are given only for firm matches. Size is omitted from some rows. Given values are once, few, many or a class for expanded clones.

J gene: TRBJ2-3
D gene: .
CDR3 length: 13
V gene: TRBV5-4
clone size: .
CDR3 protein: CASNQKGTDTQYF
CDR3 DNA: TGTGCCAGCAACCAGAAAGGGACAGATACGCAGTATTTT

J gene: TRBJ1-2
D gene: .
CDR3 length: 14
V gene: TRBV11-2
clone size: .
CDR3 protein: CASSPSPGNYGYTF
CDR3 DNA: TGTGCCAGCAGCCCAAGTCCAGGGAACTATGGCTACACCTTC

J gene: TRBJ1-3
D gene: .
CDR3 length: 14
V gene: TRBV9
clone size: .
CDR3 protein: CASSSHAGRNTIYF
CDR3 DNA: TGTGCCAGCAGTTCCCACGCAGGGAGAAACACCATATATTTT

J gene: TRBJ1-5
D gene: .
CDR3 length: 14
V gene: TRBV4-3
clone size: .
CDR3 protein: CASSQGRNNQPQHF
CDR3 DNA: TGCGCCAGCAGCCAGGGACGGAATAATCAGCCCCAGCATTTT

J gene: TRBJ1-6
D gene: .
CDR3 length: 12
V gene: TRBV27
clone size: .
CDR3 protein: CASSPLGSPLHF
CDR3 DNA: TGTGCCAGCAGTCCCTTGGGTTCACCCCTCCACTTT

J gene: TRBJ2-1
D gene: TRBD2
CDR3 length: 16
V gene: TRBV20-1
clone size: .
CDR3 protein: CSASVAGGSSYNEQFF
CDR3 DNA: TGCAGTGCTAGTGTAGCGGGGGGAAGCTCCTACAATGAGCAGTTCTTC

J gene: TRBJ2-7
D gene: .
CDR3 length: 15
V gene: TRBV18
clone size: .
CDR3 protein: CASSPRGLGSYEQYF
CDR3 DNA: TGTGCCAGCTCACCACGGGGGCTCGGGTCCTACGAGCAGTACTTC

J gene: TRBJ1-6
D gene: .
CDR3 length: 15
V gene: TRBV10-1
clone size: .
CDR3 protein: CASSAGSPYNSPLHF
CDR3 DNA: TGCGCCAGCTCGGCCGGGAGTCCCTATAATTCACCCCTCCACTTT

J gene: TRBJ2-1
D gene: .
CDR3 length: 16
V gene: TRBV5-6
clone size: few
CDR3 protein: CASSLGGPNLVNEQFF
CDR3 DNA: TGTGCCAGCAGCTTGGGGGGCCCGAACCTCGTGAATGAGCAGTTCTTC

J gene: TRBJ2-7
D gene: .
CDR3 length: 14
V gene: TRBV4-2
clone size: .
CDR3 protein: CASSQVARVEEQYF
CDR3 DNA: TGTGCCAGCAGCCAAGTAGCCAGGGTGGAAGAGCAGTACTTC

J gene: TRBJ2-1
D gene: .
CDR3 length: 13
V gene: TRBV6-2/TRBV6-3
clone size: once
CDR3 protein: CASSPPLGNEQFF
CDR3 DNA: TGTGCCAGCAGTCCCCCTCTGGGCAATGAGCAGTTCTTC

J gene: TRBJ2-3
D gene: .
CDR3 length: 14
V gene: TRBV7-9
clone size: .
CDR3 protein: CASSTSLASGGQYF
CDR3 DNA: TGTGCCAGCAGCACCTCACTGGCCAGTGGAGGGCAGTATTTT

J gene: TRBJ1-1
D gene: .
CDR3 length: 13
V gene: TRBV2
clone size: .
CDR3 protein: CASIVSGNTEAFF
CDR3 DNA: TGTGCCAGCATCGTTAGTGGGAACACTGAAGCTTTCTTT

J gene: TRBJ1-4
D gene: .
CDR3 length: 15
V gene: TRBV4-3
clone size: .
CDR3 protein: CASSQDRQGGEKLFF
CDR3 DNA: TGCGCCAGCAGCCAAGATCGCCAGGGAGGTGAAAAACTGTTTTTT

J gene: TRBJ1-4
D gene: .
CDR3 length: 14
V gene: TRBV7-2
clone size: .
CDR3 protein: CASSVGTENEKLFF
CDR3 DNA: TGTGCCAGCAGCGTCGGGACGGAGAATGAAAAACTGTTTTTT

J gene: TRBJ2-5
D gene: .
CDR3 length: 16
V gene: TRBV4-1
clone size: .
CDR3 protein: CASSSGGHRFQETQYF
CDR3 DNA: TGCGCCAGCAGCTCCGGGGGCCATCGATTCCAAGAGACCCAGTACTTC

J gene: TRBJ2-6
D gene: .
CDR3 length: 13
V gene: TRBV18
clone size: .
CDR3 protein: CASSLGTANVLTF
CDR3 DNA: TGTGCCAGCTCACTTGGGACAGCCAACGTCCTGACTTTC

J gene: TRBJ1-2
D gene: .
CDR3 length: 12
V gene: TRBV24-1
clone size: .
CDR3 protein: CATSDWEGGYTF
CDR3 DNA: TGTGCCACCAGTGATTGGGAGGGCGGCTACACCTTC

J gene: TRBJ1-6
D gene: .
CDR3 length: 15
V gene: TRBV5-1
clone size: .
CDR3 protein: CASSRQGTNNSPLHF
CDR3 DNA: TGCGCCAGCAGCAGGCAGGGGACGAATAATTCACCCCTCCACTTT

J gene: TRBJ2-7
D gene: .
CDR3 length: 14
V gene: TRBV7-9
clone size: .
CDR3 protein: CASSLSQAGYEQYF
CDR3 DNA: TGTGCCAGCAGCTTAAGCCAAGCAGGTTACGAGCAGTACTTC

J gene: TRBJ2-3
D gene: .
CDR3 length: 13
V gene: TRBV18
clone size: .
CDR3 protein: CASSPRPTDTQYF
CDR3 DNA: TGTGCCAGCTCACCAAGGCCCACAGATACGCAGTATTTT

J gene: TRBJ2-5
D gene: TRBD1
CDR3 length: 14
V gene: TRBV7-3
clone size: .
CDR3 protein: CASSPTGGGETQYF
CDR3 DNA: TGTGCCAGCAGCCCGACAGGGGGCGGGGAGACCCAGTACTTC

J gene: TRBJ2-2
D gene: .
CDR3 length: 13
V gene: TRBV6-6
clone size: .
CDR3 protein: CASKLGDTGELFF
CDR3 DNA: TGTGCCAGCAAATTGGGCGACACCGGGGAGCTGTTTTTT

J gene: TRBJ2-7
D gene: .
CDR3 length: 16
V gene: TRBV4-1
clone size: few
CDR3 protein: CASSQDTNRAAYEQYF
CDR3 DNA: TGCGCCAGCAGCCAAGACACGAACAGGGCCGCCTACGAGCAGTACTTC

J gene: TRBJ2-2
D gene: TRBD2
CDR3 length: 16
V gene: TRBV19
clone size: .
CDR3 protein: CASSIGLAGRTGELFF
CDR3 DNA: TGTGCCAGTAGTATCGGACTAGCGGGGCGCACCGGGGAGCTGTTTTTT

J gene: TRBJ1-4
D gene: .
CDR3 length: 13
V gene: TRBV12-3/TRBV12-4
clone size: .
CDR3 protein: CASSGMVREKLFF
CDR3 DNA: TGTGCCAGCAGTGGGATGGTACGGGAAAAACTGTTTTTT

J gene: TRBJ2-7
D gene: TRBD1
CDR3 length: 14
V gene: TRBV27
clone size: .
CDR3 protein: CASSRTGSTYEQYF
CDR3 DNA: TGTGCCAGCAGCCGGACAGGGTCTACCTACGAGCAGTACTTC

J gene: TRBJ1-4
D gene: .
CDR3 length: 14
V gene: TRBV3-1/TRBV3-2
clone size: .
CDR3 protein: CASSLRATNEKLFF
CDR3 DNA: TGTGCCAGCAGCTTGAGGGCAACTAATGAAAAACTGTTTTTT

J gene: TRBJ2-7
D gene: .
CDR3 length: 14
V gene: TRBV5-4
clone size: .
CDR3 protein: CASSLGQHSYEQYF
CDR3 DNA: TGTGCCAGCAGCCTGGGACAACACTCCTACGAGCAGTACTTC

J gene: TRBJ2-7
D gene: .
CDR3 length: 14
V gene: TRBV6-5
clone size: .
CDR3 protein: CASSYRGSSYEQYF
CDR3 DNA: TGTGCCAGCAGTTATCGGGGGTCCTCCTACGAGCAGTACTTC

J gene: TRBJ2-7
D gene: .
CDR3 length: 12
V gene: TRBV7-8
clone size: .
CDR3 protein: CASSLQGYEQYF
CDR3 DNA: TGTGCCAGCAGCCTACAGGGCTACGAGCAGTACTTC

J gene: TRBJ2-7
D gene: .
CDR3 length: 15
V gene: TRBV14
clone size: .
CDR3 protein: CASSQESVLSYEQYF
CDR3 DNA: TGTGCCAGCAGCCAAGAATCTGTCCTTTCCTACGAGCAGTACTTC

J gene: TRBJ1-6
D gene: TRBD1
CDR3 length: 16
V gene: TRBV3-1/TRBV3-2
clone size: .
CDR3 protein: CASSQALGQGPSPLHF
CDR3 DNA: TGTGCCAGCAGCCAAGCCCTTGGACAGGGGCCATCACCCCTCCACTTT

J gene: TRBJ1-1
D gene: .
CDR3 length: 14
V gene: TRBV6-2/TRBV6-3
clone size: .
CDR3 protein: CASSHEGLNTEAFF
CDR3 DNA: TGTGCCAGCAGTCACGAGGGTCTGAACACTGAAGCTTTCTTT

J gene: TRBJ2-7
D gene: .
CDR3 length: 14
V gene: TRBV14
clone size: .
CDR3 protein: CASSSGQLSYEQYF
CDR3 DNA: TGTGCCAGCAGCTCAGGGCAACTTTCCTACGAGCAGTACTTC

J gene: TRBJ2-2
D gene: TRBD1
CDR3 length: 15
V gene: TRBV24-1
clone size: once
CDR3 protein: CATSDPGQGTGELFF
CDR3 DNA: TGTGCCACCAGTGATCCCGGACAGGGCACCGGGGAGCTGTTTTTT

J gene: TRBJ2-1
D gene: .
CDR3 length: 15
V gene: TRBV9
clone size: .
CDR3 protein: CASSVDPGSYNEQFF
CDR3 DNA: TGTGCCAGCAGCGTAGATCCGGGCTCCTACAATGAGCAGTTCTTC

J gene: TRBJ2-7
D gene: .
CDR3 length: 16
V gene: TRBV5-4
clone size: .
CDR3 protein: CASSLGTPGPSYEQYF
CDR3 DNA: TGTGCCAGCAGCTTAGGGACCCCCGGTCCATCCTACGAGCAGTACTTC

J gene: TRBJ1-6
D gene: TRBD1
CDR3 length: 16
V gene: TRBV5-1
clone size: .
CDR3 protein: CASSSGQQGVVSPLHF
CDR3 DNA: TGCGCCAGCAGCTCGGGACAGCAGGGAGTGGTCTCACCCCTCCACTTT

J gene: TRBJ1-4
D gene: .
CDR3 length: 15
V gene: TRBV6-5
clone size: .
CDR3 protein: CASSYFSATNEKLFF
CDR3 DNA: TGTGCCAGCAGTTATTTTTCTGCAACTAATGAAAAACTGTTTTTT

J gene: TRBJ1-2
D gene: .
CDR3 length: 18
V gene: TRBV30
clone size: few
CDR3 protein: CAWSLRYTAGPANYGYTF
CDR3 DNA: TGTGCCTGGAGTTTAAGGTACACCGCCGGTCCAGCTAACTATGGCTACACCTTC

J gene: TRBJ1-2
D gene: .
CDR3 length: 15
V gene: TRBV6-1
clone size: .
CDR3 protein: CASSEGGVGYYGYTF
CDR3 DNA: TGTGCCAGCAGTGAAGGGGGCGTGGGCTACTATGGCTACACCTTC

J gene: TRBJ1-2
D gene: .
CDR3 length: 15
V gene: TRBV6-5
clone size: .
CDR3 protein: CASSTRAEPNYGYTF
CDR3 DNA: TGTGCCAGCAGTACCAGAGCCGAACCCAACTATGGCTACACCTTC

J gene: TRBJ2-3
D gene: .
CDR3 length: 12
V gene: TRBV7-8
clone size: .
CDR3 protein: CASSPFGDTQYF
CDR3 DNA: TGTGCCAGCAGCCCCTTTGGGGATACGCAGTATTTT

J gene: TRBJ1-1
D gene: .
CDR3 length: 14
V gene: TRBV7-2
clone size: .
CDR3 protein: CASSRRQKNTEAFF
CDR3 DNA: TGTGCCAGCAGTAGACGGCAGAAGAACACTGAAGCTTTCTTT

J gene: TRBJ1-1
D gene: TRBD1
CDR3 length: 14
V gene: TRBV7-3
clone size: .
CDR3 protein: CASSLRQGAAEAFF
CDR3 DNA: TGTGCCAGCAGCTTAAGACAGGGGGCGGCAGAAGCTTTCTTT

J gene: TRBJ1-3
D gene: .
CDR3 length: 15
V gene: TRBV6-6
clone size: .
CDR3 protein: CASSQTPSSGNTIYF
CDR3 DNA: TGTGCCAGCAGCCAGACACCGAGCTCTGGAAACACCATATATTTT

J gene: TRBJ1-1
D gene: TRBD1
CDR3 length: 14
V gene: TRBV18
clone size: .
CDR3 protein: CASSPRDRATEAFF
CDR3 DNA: TGTGCCAGCTCACCTCGGGACAGGGCCACTGAAGCTTTCTTT